One and the same sample provided the 25 T cell receptor beta chains below, sequenced in a study of Ad26.COV2.S vaccination and SARS-CoV-2 variants. Some clones are missing from TCRdb's copy, which holds only in-frame ones; the method was immunoSEQ multiplex PCR. The sample has fewer than 400,000 clones, about nine tenths seen once. Treatment meaning: around 19 received Ad26.COV2.S at low or high dose, single or two shots; about five received placebo; per-sample allocation not given. Specimens were obtained on day 63 following the first vaccine or placebo injection. The material was peripheral blood, obtained in a trial of Ad26.COV2.S vaccine versus placebo. The source of these receptors is a person aged 18-60 years who received the Ad26.COV2.S COVID-19 vaccine or a placebo.

This clone was recorded a few times. This chain connects TRBV7-9 to TRBJ2-1; D uncertain. The CDR3 sequence is 13 residues long. Germline assignment: CDR1 SEHNR and CDR2 FQNEAQ (reference sequence). V shed 1 base and J shed 6 bases, with 7 bases lying between them. The CDR3, as DNA: TGTGCCAGCAGCTTAGGACTTTTCAATGAGCAGTTCTTC. Protein: CASSLGLFNEQFF.

DNA for the CDR3: TGTGCCAGCAGTCCGTCTGGACAGCACTCTGGAAACACCATATATTTT. Translating it yields CASSPSGQHSGNTIYF. The chain links TRBV5-4 to TRBJ1-3; weak D call: TRBD1 (6 bases). Looked up from germline, CDR1 is SGHNT and CDR2 is YYREEE (reference sequence). The CDR3 length is 16 residues. The germline V and J ends were trimmed by 5 bases and 0 bases, with 15 bases remaining between them.

The rearrangement joins TRBV20-1 to TRBJ1-4, with D unresolved. The CDR3 sequence is 11 residues long. Germline V gives CDR1 DFQATT, CDR2 SNEGSKA (reference sequence). With 3 bases removed from V and 5 bases from J, the gap between germline ends came to 4 bases. The CDR3 DNA reads TGCAGTGCTAGCACGAATGAAAAACTGTTTTTT. This encodes CSASTNEKLFF.

CDR3 sequence: CASTGDSGTYNSPLHF. The CDR3 DNA reads as TGTGCCAGTACAGGAGACTCAGGGACCTATAATTCACCCCTCCACTTT. The chain links TRBV19 to TRBJ1-6, with a possible D match to TRBD1 (5 bases). Deletions cut 7 bases from V and 2 bases from J, with 15 bases between. The CDR3 consists of 16 residues. CDR1 is LNHDA and CDR2 is SQIVND in the germline V gene (reference sequence).

The V call is TRBV18, the J call TRBJ1-2; 10 bases map to TRBD1. This CDR3 spans 16 amino acids. Trimming at V came to 4 bases and at J to 7 bases, leaving 12 bases not matched to a gene. Germline-derived CDR1 and CDR2 are KGHSH and LQKENI. This chain's CDR3 is CASSREPGQGWFGYTF. CDR3 DNA: TGTGCCAGCTCACGAGAACCGGGACAGGGGTGGTTTGGCTACACCTTC.

This chain joins TRBV5-5 and TRBJ1-2, with D unresolved. There are 13 residues in the CDR3. V was clipped by 4 bases and J by 2 bases, with 9 bases between them. CDR1 and CDR2 from the germline V gene are SGHKS and YYEKEE (reference sequence). CDR3 amino acids: CASSHALNYGYTF. The DNA for the CDR3 is TGTGCCAGCAGCCACGCCCTGAACTATGGCTACACCTTC.

V usage is TRBV5-1 and J usage is TRBJ2-5; 15 positions match TRBD2. V shed 0 bases and J 2 bases; nucleotides not matched to a gene: 8. Germline-derived CDR1 and CDR2 are SGHRS and YFSETQ. The CDR3 totals 19 residues. In DNA, the CDR3 is TGCGCCAGCAGCTTGGGGACTAGCGGGGGGGCTCTGAAGCAAGAGACCCAGTACTTC. Its protein product is CASSLGTSGGALKQETQYF.

This chain links TRBV13 with TRBJ2-3; 7 bases map to TRBD1. J gave up 3 bases and V 5 bases, and 8 bases lay outside the gene matches. The CDR3 is 15 amino acids. Germline V gene data show CDR1 as PRHDT and CDR2 as FYEKMQ (reference sequence). CDR3 in DNA: TGTGCCAGCAGCAGAAGACAGGGTCCAACAGATACGCAGTATTTT. Amino acids: CASSRRQGPTDTQYF.

The chain employs TRBV12-3 or TRBV12-4 and TRBJ2-3; unclear D gene. The CDR3 totals 13 residues. V lost 3 bases to trimming and J lost 6 bases, with 10 bases between them. CDR3 residues: CASSFAGLDTQYF. For the CDR3, the DNA is TGTGCCAGCAGTTTTGCCGGTCTGGATACGCAGTATTTT.

This clone is a singleton in its sample. This rearrangement joins TRBV7-2 to TRBJ2-7, with 10 bases lining up with TRBD2. This CDR3 is built from 17 residues. Trimming took 4 bases from V and 5 from J; bases not matched to a gene: 14. CDR1 and CDR2 from the germline V gene are SGHTA and FQGNSA. The CDR3 sequence: CASSSPLAGVFSHEQYV. CDR3 nucleotides: TGTGCCAGCAGCTCCCCCCTAGCGGGAGTCTTCTCTCACGAGCAGTACGTC.

CDR3 in amino acids: CASSPGQWETQYF. CDR3 nucleotides: TGTGCCAGCAGCCCCGGACAGTGGGAGACCCAGTACTTC. The V gene is TRBV7-2, the J gene TRBJ2-5; D possibly corresponds to TRBD1 (6 bases). Between the trimmed V and J ends, which lost 5 bases and 5 bases, there was a span of 12 bases. The CDR3 length is 13 residues. Germline V gene lookup returns CDR1 SGHTA and CDR2 FQGNSA.

This sequence joins TRBV5-1 and TRBJ1-1; D unresolved. The CDR3 is made up of 11 amino acids. V was cut by 1 base and J by 2 bases, with 0 bases left in between. Germline V gives CDR1 SGHRS, CDR2 YFSETQ. The CDR3 loop reads CASSLNTEAFF. CDR3 nucleotides: TGCGCCAGCAGCTTGAACACTGAAGCTTTCTTT. Full variable domain (outside the CDR3, taken from reference TRBV5-1 and TRBJ1-1): KAGVTQTPRYLIKTRGQQVTLSCSPISGHRSVSWYQQTPGQGLQFLFEYFSETQRNKGNFPGRFSGRQFSNSRSEMNVSTLELGDSALYLCASSLNTEAFFGQGTRLTVV.

The V gene is TRBV4-1, the J gene TRBJ2-1; 9 nucleotides agree with TRBD1. The CDR3 sequence is 17 residues long. V gave up 1 base and J gave up 6 bases; unmatched junction bases: 10. Germline lookup yields CDR1 MGHRA and CDR2 YSYEKL. In nucleotides, the CDR3 is TGCGCCAGCAGCCAAGTGGGTCGGGACAGGGTGTCCAATGAGCAGTTCTTC. Translated, it gives CASSQVGRDRVSNEQFF.

This clone showed up just once. This rearrangement joins TRBV9 to TRBJ2-3, with TRBD1 matching 8 bases. V gave up 3 bases and J gave up 3 bases; unmatched junction bases: 6. CDR1 is SGDLS and CDR2 is YYNGEE in the germline V gene. The CDR3 totals 15 residues. The CDR3 DNA follows: TGTGCCAGCAGCGGAATCAGGGGGCGGACAGATACGCAGTATTTT. Encoded protein: CASSGIRGRTDTQYF.

The chain couples TRBV5-1 to TRBJ2-3; TRBD1 matches at 7 bases. Germline-derived CDR1 and CDR2 are SGHRS and YFSETQ. After removal of 2 bases from V and 5 bases from J, the junction contained 5 bases not matched to a gene. The CDR3 is 14 amino acids. The CDR3 bases are TGCGCCAGCAGCTTACAGGGGTGGGGAGATACGCAGTATTTT. Its translation is CASSLQGWGDTQYF.

This rearrangement joins TRBV27 to TRBJ2-1; tentative D call: TRBD2 (6 bases). The V gene lost 4 bases and the J gene lost 8 bases, with 15 bases spanning the gap. Germline CDR1 is MNHEY and CDR2 is SMNVEV (reference sequence). The CDR3 spans 14 residues. CDR3 DNA sequence: TGTGCCAGCAGTTCGGGACTGTCCGGGGATGAGCAGTTCTTC. It is translated as CASSSGLSGDEQFF.

The chain is built from TRBV9 and TRBJ2-2; D unresolved. Germline V CDR1 and CDR2: SGDLS, YYNGEE. This CDR3 has 13 residues. Trimming removed 7 bases at V and 2 bases at J, with 9 bases between. CDR3 DNA sequence: TGTGCCAGCGGGCGGCCTAACACCGGGGAGCTGTTTTTT. It translates to CASGRPNTGELFF.

V gene TRBV19 combines with J gene TRBJ1-5, with D maybe TRBD1 (6 bases). V was shortened by 3 bases and J by 1 base, with 10 bases between the two germline ends. Germline V gene lookup returns CDR1 LNHDA and CDR2 SQIVND (reference sequence). CDR3 length: 15 residues. The CDR3 DNA reads TGTGCCAGTAGTATCAACAGGGAGAGCAATCAGCCCCAGCATTTT. Translation gives CASSINRESNQPQHF.

The rearrangement uses TRBV7-9 and TRBJ2-1; D might be TRBD1 or TRBD2, each matching 5 bases. Trimming shortened V by 5 bases and J by 13 bases, and 12 bases separated the two germline ends. CDR1 SEHNR and CDR2 FQNEAQ come from the germline V gene (reference sequence). This CDR3 region has 11 residues. As DNA, the CDR3 is TGTGCCAGCAGCAGGGACGTCGAACAGTTCTTC. Protein sequence: CASSRDVEQFF.

V gene TRBV7-9 combines with J gene TRBJ2-1; TRBD2 aligns across 9 bases. The CDR3 spans 15 residues. The germline CDR1 and CDR2 sequences are SEHNR and FQNEAQ (reference sequence). Trimming cost V 5 bases and J 5 bases; bases outside gene matches: 7. The CDR3 sequence is CASSDRLAVNNEQFF. The CDR3 nucleotides read TGTGCCAGCAGCGATCGACTAGCGGTGAACAATGAGCAGTTCTTC.

The rearrangement links TRBV30 to TRBJ1-2; weak D call: TRBD1 (5 bases). Germline V CDR1 and CDR2: GTSNPN, SVGIG (reference sequence). The CDR3 loop spans 12 amino acids. Deletions cut 4 bases from V and 4 bases from J, with 10 bases between. This CDR3 reads CAWMTEIYGYTF. Here the CDR3 DNA reads TGTGCCTGGATGACAGAGATCTATGGCTACACCTTC. Looking up the rest from reference TRBV30 and TRBJ1-2 gives the full variable domain: SQTIHQWPATLVQPVGSPLSLECTVEGTSNPNLYWYRQAAGRGLQLLFYSVGIGQISSEVPQNLSASRPQDRQFILSSKKLLLSDSGFYLCAWMTEIYGYTFGSGTRLTVV.

The gene calls are TRBV2 and TRBJ1-2; D unresolved. Germline V gene data show CDR1 as SNHLY and CDR2 as FYNNEI. There are 14 residues in the CDR3. Trimming took 4 bases from V and 1 from J, leaving 10 bases between them. The CDR3 protein is CASSATDINYGYTF. The CDR3, as DNA: TGTGCCAGCAGTGCGACGGATATTAACTATGGCTACACCTTC.

This chain uses TRBV6-5 with TRBJ1-1; D gene uncertain. V was cut by 5 bases and J by 0 bases, with 10 bases left in between. Germline assignment: CDR1 MNHEY and CDR2 SVGAGI. This CDR3 has 14 amino acids. The CDR3 DNA sequence: TGTGCCAGCAGTACCCGGGTACTGAACACTGAAGCTTTCTTT. Its protein product is CASSTRVLNTEAFF.

J is TRBJ1-1 and V is TRBV5-1; weak D call: TRBD1 (5 bases). Looked up from germline, CDR1 is SGHRS and CDR2 is YFSETQ. This CDR3 is 19 amino acids long. The V and J ends lost 2 bases and 0 bases respectively, with 23 bases between them. CDR3 nucleotides: TGCGCCAGCAGCTTACCCAAAGGGACGGGAGGGGACTTGAACACTGAAGCTTTCTTT. Encoded protein: CASSLPKGTGGDLNTEAFF.

The V call is TRBV9, the J call TRBJ2-1; TRBD2 matches at 8 bases. The germline V gene encodes CDR1 SGDLS and CDR2 YYNGEE. Germline trimming cut 3 bases from V and 6 bases from J; bases unmatched to any gene: 11. The CDR3 is made up of 16 amino acids. CDR3 amino acids: CASSATGTSKANEQFF. CDR3 coding DNA: TGTGCCAGCAGCGCTACTGGGACTAGTAAAGCCAATGAGCAGTTCTTC.